This T cell receptor (beta chain) was documented in a study of cytomegalovirus exposure and HLA in healthy donors. Germline V gene lookup returns CDR1 SGHDT and CDR2 YYEEEE. The ends lost 4 bases at V and 3 bases at J; junction bases unmatched: 7. The CDR3 length is 15 residues. This PCR relied on a set of 60 Vbeta primers and 13 Jbeta primers. Method: immunoSEQ multiplex PCR; TCRdb's copy keeps in-frame clones and lacks some. The sample shows 150,000 to 200,000 clones, 78% of them seen only once. On this clone itself: No antigen is known for it.

Study-wide points: Immune exposure was documented only through CMV serostatus. In vitro confirmation showed a few CMV-associated chains to be CMV antigen specific. Indistinguishable V segments such as TRBV6-2 and TRBV6-3 were excluded. Highest at DRB1 and lowest at HLA-C, TCR association rates differed among HLA loci in a later analysis.

Sequencing used PBMCs. This receptor was identified in a woman under 40 in good health and CMV-seropositive. The J gene is TRBJ2-7, the V gene TRBV5-6; TRBD2 matches 10 bases. The CDR3 coding sequence is TGTGCCAGCAGCCCCGGGGTAGCGGGAGGCTACGAGCAGTACTTC. It specifies CASSPGVAGGYEQYF. Full variable domain (outside the CDR3, taken from reference TRBV5-6 and TRBJ2-7): DAGVTQSPTHLIKTRGQQVTLRCSPKSGHDTVSWYQQALGQGPQFIFQYYEEEERQRGNFPDRFSGHQFPNYSSELNVNALLLGDSALYLCASSPGVAGGYEQYFGPGTRLTVT.